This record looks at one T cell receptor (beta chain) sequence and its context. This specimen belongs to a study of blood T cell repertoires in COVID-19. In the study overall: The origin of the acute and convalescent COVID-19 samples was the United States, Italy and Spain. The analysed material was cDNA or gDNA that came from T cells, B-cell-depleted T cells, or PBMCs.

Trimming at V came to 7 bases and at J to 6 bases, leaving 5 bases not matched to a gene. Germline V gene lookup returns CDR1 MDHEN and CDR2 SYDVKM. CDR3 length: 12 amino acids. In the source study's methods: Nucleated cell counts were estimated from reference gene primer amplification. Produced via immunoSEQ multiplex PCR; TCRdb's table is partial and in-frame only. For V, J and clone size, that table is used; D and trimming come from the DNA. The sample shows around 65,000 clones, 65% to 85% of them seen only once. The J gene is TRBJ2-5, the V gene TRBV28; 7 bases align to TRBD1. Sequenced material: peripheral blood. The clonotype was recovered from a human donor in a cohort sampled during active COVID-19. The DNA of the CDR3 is TGTGCCAGCATGAAGGGGGCCAAGACCCAGTACTTC. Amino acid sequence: CASMKGAKTQYF.